These 14 T cell receptor beta chains were all obtained from the same sample, sequenced in a study of shared clonotypes between healthy human individuals. The repertoire was sequenced with immunoSEQ multiplex PCR; TCRdb's copy has only in-frame clones and lacks some. The profile covers more than 1,200,000 clones, with about 98.5% appearing a single time and about 0.35% taken by the ten largest. Material: naive CD4+ T cells sorted from blood. Regarding subset: CD45RA+ positively selected. All receptors come from a man aged 25-40 years in good health.

The J gene is TRBJ2-3, the V gene TRBV29-1; a possible D gene is TRBD1 (5 bases). Germline CDR1 and CDR2: SQVTM and ANQGSEA. V lost 4 bases to trimming and J lost 1 base, with 15 bases between them. The CDR3 is made up of 15 amino acids. The CDR3 protein is CSVVKGASGTDTQYF. Written as DNA, the CDR3 is TGCAGCGTTGTTAAAGGGGCCTCAGGCACAGATACGCAGTATTTT.

The V call is TRBV5-1, the J call TRBJ2-2; the match to TRBD2 covers 7 bases. The J segment lost 1 base and the V segment lost 5 bases, leaving 8 bases of the junction unmatched. This CDR3 spans 16 amino acids. Germline CDR1 and CDR2: SGHRS and YFSETQ. The CDR3 is CASSPPGGLNTGELFF. The CDR3 bases are TGCGCCAGCAGTCCCCCGGGGGGTCTGAACACCGGGGAGCTGTTTTTT.

This clone was picked up one time. The rearrangement uses TRBV29-1 and TRBJ2-3; 9 bases agree with TRBD2. The CDR3 has 14 amino acids. The germline V gene encodes CDR1 SQVTM and CDR2 ANQGSEA. With 4 bases clipped from V and 4 bases from J, the junction kept 6 bases outside the gene matches. DNA for the CDR3: TGCAGCGTTGTAGAGGCGGGAGGGGCAGATACGCAGTATTTT. It codes for CSVVEAGGADTQYF.

This chain links TRBV18 with TRBJ2-2; D perhaps matches TRBD1 (5 bases). CDR1 and CDR2 (germline): KGHSH, LQKENI. The CDR3 sequence is 14 residues long. The V and J ends lost 6 bases and 5 bases respectively, with 13 bases between them. CDR3 nucleotide sequence: TGTGCCAGCTCGCTGAAGGGGCAGACCGGGGAGCTGTTTTTT. Translated, it gives CASSLKGQTGELFF.

The chain recombines TRBV9 with TRBJ1-4; tentative D call: TRBD1 (5 bases). Trimming removed 4 bases from V and 5 bases from J, with 18 bases in between. From germline, CDR1 is SGDLS and CDR2 YYNGEE. The CDR3 is made up of 16 amino acids. CDR3 nucleotide sequence: TGTGCCAGCAGCCCGAAAGAGGGACGTCAAAATGAAAAACTGTTTTTT. Translating gives CASSPKEGRQNEKLFF.

The chain is built from TRBV7-9 and TRBJ2-1; possibly TRBD2 for D (6 bases). V was shortened by 11 bases and J by 9 bases, with 17 bases between the two germline ends. CDR3 length: 12 amino acids. Germline V gene data show CDR1 as SEHNR and CDR2 as FQNEAQ (reference sequence). The CDR3 DNA follows: TGTGCCGTTCTTGTGGAGGGTGGTGAGCAGTTCTTC. This translates into CAVLVEGGEQFF.

The chain has TRBV6-9 and TRBJ2-1, with a weak D call TRBD1 (6 bases). V was cut by 8 bases and J by 5 bases, with 7 bases left in between. The CDR3 loop spans 11 amino acids. The V gene's germline CDR1 is MNHGY and CDR2 SVAAGI. As DNA, the CDR3 is TGTGCCAGCTCAGGGGACAATGAGCAGTTCTTC. Translated: CASSGDNEQFF.

The chain employs TRBV9 and TRBJ2-3, with 7 bases lining up with TRBD1. The V gene's germline CDR1 is SGDLS and CDR2 YYNGEE. V lost 3 bases to trimming and J lost 4 bases; unmatched junction nucleotides: 8. The CDR3 sequence is 15 residues long. The CDR3 DNA reads as TGTGCCAGCAGCGCGAGGGGGCGCCAGTCAGATACGCAGTATTTT. Encoded protein: CASSARGRQSDTQYF.

The chain is built from TRBV14 and TRBJ2-1, with 8 bases fitting TRBD1. CDR1 and CDR2 (germline): SGHDN, FVKESK. The CDR3 consists of 16 residues. V lost 2 bases and J lost 2; bases outside the gene matches: 5. CDR3 nucleotide sequence: TGTGCCAGCAGCCAAATCCGGGACAGGACCTACAATGAGCAGTTCTTC. It translates to CASSQIRDRTYNEQFF.

The chain links TRBV5-6 to TRBJ2-7; D remains ambiguous. CDR3 size: 15 residues. Germline lookup yields CDR1 SGHDT and CDR2 YYEEEE. Between the trimmed V and J ends, which lost 4 bases and 2 bases, there was a span of 16 bases. The CDR3 reads CASSPGPQITYEQYF. The CDR3, as DNA: TGTGCCAGCAGCCCCGGACCCCAGATAACCTACGAGCAGTACTTC.

The rearrangement uses TRBV9 and TRBJ2-1, with D possibly TRBD2 on 5 matching bases. Per germline, CDR1 SGDLS and CDR2 YYNGEE. CDR3 length: 16 amino acids. With 3 bases removed from V and 3 bases from J, the gap between germline ends came to 16 bases. The CDR3 protein is CASSGSARGYYNEQFF. CDR3 DNA sequence: TGTGCCAGCAGCGGAAGTGCCCGGGGATACTACAATGAGCAGTTCTTC.

The rearrangement uses TRBV7-9 and TRBJ2-7; D not certain. The CDR3 totals 15 residues. Per germline, CDR1 SEHNR and CDR2 FQNEAQ (reference sequence). Between the trimmed V and J ends, which lost 2 bases and 2 bases, there was a span of 13 bases. The DNA for the CDR3 is TGTGCCAGCAGCTTATATCCTAGGCCCCCCTACGAGCAGTACTTC. Residues: CASSLYPRPPYEQYF.

The rearrangement joins TRBV7-9 to TRBJ2-7; D tentatively reads TRBD1 or TRBD2 (5 bases each). The CDR3 totals 15 residues. The V and J ends lost 5 bases and 2 bases respectively, with 16 bases between them. In germline, CDR1 is SEHNR, CDR2 FQNEAQ (reference sequence). The CDR3 region has the DNA TGTGCCAGCAGCCGCTTAAGGGACGTAACCTACGAGCAGTACTTC. It translates to CASSRLRDVTYEQYF.

The chain employs TRBV4-1 and TRBJ2-3; no reliable D call. CDR3 size: 15 residues. The germline V gene has CDR1 MGHRA and CDR2 YSYEKL. V was pared by 0 bases and J by 5 bases, with 12 bases between. The CDR3 here is CASSQDSQVRDTQYF. The CDR3 DNA reads TGCGCCAGCAGCCAAGATTCGCAGGTGCGAGATACGCAGTATTTT.